These 31 T cell receptor beta chains were sequenced from one sample in a study of OX40 agonist ivuxolimab in advanced cancers. Here immunoSEQ multiplex PCR was the method, and the copy in TCRdb shows in-frame clones only, minus some. The top ten hold 4% of the sample, which has tens of thousands of clones, about 85% seen once. Sequences were derived from CD4+ or CD8+ T cells sorted from blood, sampled in a trial of the OX40 agonist ivuxolimab. These receptors were taken from an adult with an advanced solid tumor such as melanoma, head and neck, liver or kidney cancer.

The J gene is TRBJ1-3, the V gene TRBV2; D uncertain. The CDR3 runs to 16 residues. CDR1 and CDR2 from the germline V gene are SNHLY and FYNNEI. V was pared by 6 bases and J by 0 bases, with 15 bases between. The CDR3 reads CASRERGRTSGNTIYF. As DNA, the CDR3 is TGTGCCAGCAGAGAGAGAGGACGAACCTCTGGAAACACCATATATTTT.

The chain combines TRBV19 with TRBJ1-5, with TRBD1 identical over 7 bases. Losses at the gene ends were 7 bases for V and 5 bases for J; bases not matched to a gene: 11. This CDR3 comprises 15 residues. Per germline, CDR1 LNHDA and CDR2 SQIVND (reference sequence). CDR3 in amino acids: CASKDRGQQYQPQHF. Written as DNA, the CDR3 is TGTGCCAGTAAGGATAGGGGACAGCAGTATCAGCCCCAGCATTTT.

The chain uses TRBV27 and TRBJ1-1; D unclear. V gave up 8 bases and J gave up 1 base, with 11 bases separating them. The germline V gene encodes CDR1 MNHEY and CDR2 SMNVEV (reference sequence). The CDR3 has 13 residues. The CDR3 protein is CASGWGANTEAFF. The CDR3 DNA sequence: TGTGCCAGCGGCTGGGGAGCGAACACTGAAGCTTTCTTT.

V is TRBV10-2 and J is TRBJ1-1; weak D call: TRBD1 (5 bases). The CDR3 covers 14 residues. In germline, CDR1 is WSHSY, CDR2 SAAADI. Deletions cut 3 bases from V and 8 bases from J, with 16 bases between. The DNA for the CDR3 is TGCGCCAGCAGTGAAGTTGGGGCTAGGCTCGAAGCTTTCTTT. Its translation: CASSEVGARLEAFF.

CDR3 residues: CSVRLHRGREKLFF. The CDR3 nucleotides are TGCAGCGTCCGACTTCACAGGGGGCGGGAAAAACTGTTTTTT. The rearrangement uses TRBV29-1 and TRBJ1-4; 9 nucleotides line up with TRBD1. CDR1 and CDR2 (germline): SQVTM, ANQGSEA. This CDR3 has 14 residues. The V gene end was trimmed by 6 bases and the J gene end by 8 bases; junction bases not matched to a gene: 10.

This chain uses TRBV7-9 with TRBJ2-5; possible D gene TRBD1, 6 bases. Trimming left V 3 bases short and J 5 bases short, with 13 bases between. This CDR3 comprises 14 residues. CDR1 is SEHNR, CDR2 FQNEAQ, per germline (reference sequence). The CDR3 protein is CASSLGQTPETQYF. The CDR3 DNA reads as TGTGCCAGCAGCTTGGGACAAACGCCGGAGACCCAGTACTTC.

The rearrangement uses TRBV5-1 and TRBJ1-1; no definite D call. Germline V gives CDR1 SGHRS, CDR2 YFSETQ. There are 15 residues in the CDR3. The V end lost 1 base, the J end lost 2 bases, and 12 bases lay between the germline ends. This CDR3 is CASSLRLEGNTEAFF. As DNA, the CDR3 is TGCGCCAGCAGCTTGCGGTTGGAGGGTAACACTGAAGCTTTCTTT.

There are many counts of this clone. The genes are TRBV7-6 and TRBJ1-6, with a tentative D call TRBD1 (5 bases). Trimming took off 3 bases at V and 7 bases at J, with 10 bases between the two ends. Germline assignment: CDR1 SGHVS and CDR2 FNYEAQ. The CDR3 length is 14 residues. CDR3 protein: CASSFRGRNSPLHF. CDR3 in DNA: TGTGCCAGCAGCTTTAGGGGTAGGAATTCACCCCTCCACTTT.

This chain links TRBV5-1 with TRBJ2-7; D might be TRBD1 (6 bases). Trimming left V 4 bases short and J 1 base short, with 12 bases between. This CDR3 is built from 14 residues. In germline, CDR1 is SGHRS, CDR2 YFSETQ. DNA of the CDR3: TGCGCCAGCAGCGGGGGCAGAGAATCCTACGAGCAGTACTTC. Its translation is CASSGGRESYEQYF.

The V and J genes are TRBV15 and TRBJ2-7; D unresolved. This CDR3 has 13 amino acids. Germline V gene sequence: CDR1 LNHNV, CDR2 YYDKDF (reference sequence). Deletions cut 4 bases from V and 9 bases from J, with 16 bases between. CDR3 amino acids: CATSMGLRDGQYF. In DNA form, the CDR3 reads TGTGCCACCAGCATGGGCCTGCGAGACGGGCAGTACTTC.

This chain connects TRBV15 to TRBJ1-2; no definite D call. This CDR3 region has 14 residues. V was shortened by 0 bases and J by 4 bases, with 9 bases between the two germline ends. CDR1 LNHNV and CDR2 YYDKDF come from the germline V gene (reference sequence). Here the CDR3 reads CATSRDPTGYGYTF. CDR3 nucleotides: TGTGCCACCAGCAGAGATCCTACGGGCTATGGCTACACCTTC.

The chain carries TRBV7-2 and TRBJ2-5; D possibly corresponds to TRBD1 (7 bases). CDR1 is SGHTA, CDR2 FQGNSA, per germline. V was trimmed by 4 bases and J by 7 bases, leaving 22 bases between them. This CDR3 is built from 16 residues. CDR3 DNA: TGTGCCAGCAGCTCCCGGGACAGACTTTTGGAGGGGACCCAGTACTTC. Translation: CASSSRDRLLEGTQYF.

The chain links TRBV2 to TRBJ2-5; D unclear. The J call is doubtful: the DNA matches TRBJ2-7 better. CDR1 is SNHLY and CDR2 is FYNNEI in the germline V gene. The CDR3 runs to 13 residues. The CDR3 nucleotides read TGTGCCAGCAGTGATTCGACCCCCTACGAGCAGTACTTC. Translation: CASSDSTPYEQYF.

This clone was detected once. The V and J genes are TRBV5-4 and TRBJ2-1; 10 bases are a match to TRBD2. The length of the CDR3 is 17 residues. Germline V CDR1 and CDR2: SGHNT, YYREEE (reference sequence). Germline trimming cut 0 bases from V and 6 bases from J; bases unmatched to any gene: 9. DNA for the CDR3: TGTGCCAGCAGCTTGGCCCGGGGAGCGGGAGGGATCAATGAGCAGTTCTTC. Translated: CASSLARGAGGINEQFF.

The chain couples TRBV18 to TRBJ1-2; D is possibly TRBD1 (6 bases). V shed 5 bases and J shed 0 bases, with 19 bases lying between them. The CDR3 spans 17 residues. Germline CDR1 and CDR2: KGHSH and LQKENI. The CDR3 loop reads CASSGPGGQGSNYGYTF. The CDR3, as DNA: TGTGCCAGCTCAGGCCCGGGGGGCCAGGGGTCTAACTATGGCTACACCTTC.

The chain combines TRBV5-1 with TRBJ2-7; 14 nucleotides agree with TRBD2. Germline-derived CDR1 and CDR2 are SGHRS and YFSETQ. The CDR3 length is 15 residues. After removal of 3 bases from V and 4 bases from J, the junction contained 3 bases not matched to a gene. The CDR3 is CASSSGTSGSYEQYF. CDR3 bases: TGCGCCAGCAGCTCCGGGACTAGCGGGAGTTACGAGCAGTACTTC.

V usage is TRBV15 and J usage is TRBJ2-7; TRBD1 might be the D (6 bases). Germline values: CDR1 LNHNV, CDR2 YYDKDF (reference sequence). The CDR3 is 13 amino acids. V lost 5 bases to trimming and J lost 0 bases, with 8 bases between them. CDR3 DNA sequence: TGTGCCACCAGCGGACAGCCCTCCTACGAGCAGTACTTC. It translates to CATSGQPSYEQYF.

The rearrangement uses TRBV14 and TRBJ1-4; D unclear. This CDR3 contains 13 residues. Deletions cut 6 bases from V and 7 bases from J, with 12 bases between. Germline V CDR1 and CDR2: SGHDN, FVKESK. CDR3 sequence (DNA): TGTGCCAGCAGGGAAACTATCGGTGAAAAACTGTTTTTT. Its protein product is CASRETIGEKLFF.

The chain links TRBV28 to TRBJ2-2; 10 nucleotides align to TRBD2. CDR3 length equals 16 residues. Germline V gene data show CDR1 as MDHEN and CDR2 as SYDVKM. Trimming cost V 6 bases and J 5 bases; bases outside gene matches: 9. CDR3 region: CASSPSSGGLTGELFF. In DNA, the CDR3 is TGTGCCAGCAGCCCATCTAGCGGGGGATTGACCGGGGAGCTGTTTTTT.

The V call is TRBV6-1, the J call TRBJ1-1, with D maybe TRBD1 (5 bases). CDR3 size: 14 residues. CDR1 is MNHNS, CDR2 SASEGT, per germline. V gave up 4 bases and J gave up 3 bases, with 12 bases separating them. The CDR3 spells CASSAPGFDTEAFF. The CDR3 DNA follows: TGTGCCAGCAGTGCCCCAGGGTTCGACACTGAAGCTTTCTTT.

This clone has just a few counts. The V call is TRBV5-5, the J call TRBJ1-4, with D hard to call. The CDR3 length is 16 residues. Germline V gene data show CDR1 as SGHKS and CDR2 as YYEKEE (reference sequence). Trimming stripped 0 bases from V and 6 bases from J, with 15 bases between. CDR3 amino acids: CASSLESWSLDEKLFF. Here the CDR3 DNA reads TGTGCCAGCAGCTTGGAATCCTGGTCCCTCGATGAAAAACTGTTTTTT.

The V gene is TRBV27, the J gene TRBJ2-7; 11 nucleotides line up with TRBD2. The trim removed 5 bases at V and 6 bases at J, leaving 6 bases unmatched. Looked up from germline, CDR1 is MNHEY and CDR2 is SMNVEV (reference sequence). This CDR3 has 14 amino acids. The CDR3: CASSELAGVAEQYF. The CDR3 bases are TGTGCCAGCAGTGAACTAGCGGGAGTAGCCGAGCAGTACTTC.

The chain employs TRBV19 and TRBJ1-5; a weak D match, TRBD1 (5 bases). The CDR3 has 16 amino acids. CDR1 LNHDA and CDR2 SQIVND come from the germline V gene (reference sequence). Trimming removed 5 bases at V and 2 bases at J, with 16 bases between. This chain's CDR3 is CASSQGEGKGNQPQHF. In nucleotides, the CDR3 is TGTGCCAGTAGTCAAGGGGAAGGGAAGGGCAATCAGCCCCAGCATTTT.

This chain joins TRBV6-1 and TRBJ1-4, with TRBD1 as a possible D gene (5 bases). CDR1 MNHNS and CDR2 SASEGT come from the germline V gene. This CDR3 region has 14 residues. With 3 bases removed from V and 6 bases from J, the gap between germline ends came to 11 bases. CDR3 nucleotides: TGTGCCAGCAGTGACAGGGAAGGAGATGAAAAACTGTTTTTT. It specifies CASSDREGDEKLFF.

V is TRBV7-9 and J is TRBJ2-1; no definite D call. V gave up 1 base and J gave up 1 base, with 8 bases separating them. CDR3 length: 15 residues. Germline V gene sequence: CDR1 SEHNR, CDR2 FQNEAQ (reference sequence). DNA for the CDR3: TGTGCCAGCAGCTTAGAACAGCATTCCTACAATGAGCAGTTCTTC. It encodes CASSLEQHSYNEQFF.

The chain combines TRBV5-6 with TRBJ1-6; the match to TRBD1 covers 9 bases. J lost 14 bases, V lost 3 bases, and 15 bases had no gene match. This CDR3 contains 16 residues. CDR1 and CDR2 (germline): SGHDT, YYEEEE. CDR3 protein: CASSYSRDRVFRTLHF. CDR3 in DNA: TGTGCCAGCAGCTATTCGCGGGACAGGGTCTTCCGAACCCTCCACTTT.

This clone was observed many times. The J gene is TRBJ2-7, the V gene TRBV5-4; no firm D call. CDR1 and CDR2 from the germline V gene are SGHNT and YYREEE (reference sequence). V was shortened by 0 bases and J by 5 bases, with 9 bases between the two germline ends. The CDR3 contains 13 residues. The DNA for the CDR3 is TGTGCCAGCAGCTTGGGGCGACTCGACGAGCAGTACTTC. Translated, it gives CASSLGRLDEQYF.

There are a few counts of this clone. V and J are TRBV12-5 and TRBJ1-1; D is perhaps TRBD1 (5 bases). From germline, CDR1 is LGHNT and CDR2 FRNRAP. Trimming took off 4 bases at V and 5 bases at J, with 8 bases between the two ends. The CDR3 contains 12 residues. The CDR3 region has the DNA TGTGCTAGTGGTTACGCAGGGACTGAAGCTTTCTTT. It specifies CASGYAGTEAFF.

This rearrangement joins TRBV18 to TRBJ1-1; 7 bases map to TRBD1. The trim removed 4 bases at V and 0 bases at J, leaving 2 bases unmatched. The CDR3 consists of 14 residues. Germline CDR1 is KGHSH and CDR2 is LQKENI. The CDR3 region has the DNA TGTGCCAGCTCACAGGGACAGATGAACACTGAAGCTTTCTTT. Its translation: CASSQGQMNTEAFF.

V and J are TRBV28 and TRBJ2-1; D unresolved. Germline assignment: CDR1 MDHEN and CDR2 SYDVKM. The CDR3 has 10 residues. V was trimmed by 6 bases and J by 3 bases, leaving 0 bases between them. CDR3 residues: CASSYNEQFF. The CDR3 DNA reads TGTGCCAGCAGCTACAATGAGCAGTTCTTC.

J is TRBJ2-2 and V is TRBV2; the match to TRBD2 covers 12 bases. V lost 5 bases to trimming and J lost 4 bases; unmatched junction nucleotides: 8. This CDR3 spans 17 amino acids. CDR1 and CDR2 from the germline V gene are SNHLY and FYNNEI. The CDR3 nucleotides are TGTGCCAGCAGTTCCCCTAGCGGGAGGGCTGGCACCGGGGAGCTGTTTTTT. Its translation: CASSSPSGRAGTGELFF. Combining the CDR3 with reference TRBV2 and TRBJ2-2 gives the whole variable domain EPEVTQTPSHQVTQMGQEVILRCVPISNHLYFYWYRQILGQKVEFLVSFYNNEISEKSEIFDDQFSVERPDGSNFTLKIRSTKLEDSAMYFCASSSPSGRAGTGELFFGEGSRLTVL.